Following are 18 T cell receptor beta chains from one sample sequenced in a study of cytomegalovirus exposure and HLA in healthy donors. PCR involved 60 Vbeta and 13 Jbeta primers. Here immunoSEQ multiplex PCR was the method, and the copy in TCRdb shows in-frame clones only, minus some. The table has some 200,000 clones, less than 80% seen once. The sample consisted of PBMCs. These receptors originate from a girl between 2 and 10 years old in good health and CMV-seronegative.

This clone was recorded once. V and J are TRBV19 and TRBJ2-7, with 11 nucleotides matching TRBD1. The V and J ends lost 7 bases and 7 bases, in that order; junction bases with no gene match: 6. Germline V gene sequence: CDR1 LNHDA, CDR2 SQIVND (reference sequence). This CDR3 comprises 13 residues. The CDR3 here is CASKGQGAREQYF. Here the CDR3 DNA reads TGTGCCAGTAAAGGACAGGGGGCGCGAGAGCAGTACTTC. The full variable domain, with the rest looked up from reference TRBV19 and TRBJ2-7, is DGGITQSPKYLFRKEGQNVTLSCEQNLNHDAMYWYRQDPGQGLRLIYYSQIVNDFQKGDIAEGYSVSREKKESFPLTVTSAQKNPTAFYLCASKGQGAREQYFGPGTRLTVT.

This chain connects TRBV7-2 to TRBJ1-2; 10 nucleotides agree with TRBD1. The CDR3 is 16 amino acids. From germline, CDR1 is SGHTA and CDR2 FQGNSA. V lost 5 bases, J lost 6 bases, and 12 bases stayed unmatched. Here the CDR3 DNA reads TGTGCCAGCAGCCCCCGAACCGGGACAGGGGACCATGGCTACACCTTC. It translates to CASSPRTGTGDHGYTF.

The J gene is TRBJ2-3, the V gene TRBV5-8; weak D call: TRBD2 (6 bases). The CDR3 length is 15 residues. CDR1 and CDR2 (germline): SGHTS, YDEGEE. Trimming took 2 bases from V and 1 from J, leaving 11 bases between them. CDR3 residues: CASSFGSGGTDTQYF. The CDR3 DNA reads as TGTGCCAGCAGCTTCGGGTCGGGAGGCACAGATACGCAGTATTTT.

In its sample, this clone was seen a few times. V is TRBV4-1 and J is TRBJ1-5; no clear D gene. The CDR3 runs 17 residues. V lost 0 bases and J lost 3, with 15 bases in between. Germline V CDR1 and CDR2: MGHRA, YSYEKL. Here the CDR3 DNA reads TGCGCCAGCAGCCAAGAGTCTCCGCGCGGCCTCAATCAGCCCCAGCATTTT. It translates to CASSQESPRGLNQPQHF.

This clone was counted once. The V call is TRBV19, the J call TRBJ2-1; TRBD2 matches 11 bases. The CDR3 has 16 residues. Per the germline V gene, CDR1 is LNHDA and CDR2 is SQIVND (reference sequence). V was clipped by 1 base and J by 4 bases; unmatched bases: 3. The CDR3 DNA is TGTGCCAGTAGTATAGCCGGGACTAGCGGATACAATGAGCAGTTCTTC. Translated, it gives CASSIAGTSGYNEQFF. Looking up the rest from reference TRBV19 and TRBJ2-1 gives the full variable domain: DGGITQSPKYLFRKEGQNVTLSCEQNLNHDAMYWYRQDPGQGLRLIYYSQIVNDFQKGDIAEGYSVSREKKESFPLTVTSAQKNPTAFYLCASSIAGTSGYNEQFFGPGTRLTVL.

The count of this clone is one. The J gene is TRBJ1-1, the V gene TRBV18; D unresolved. The CDR3 has 15 amino acids. Trimming pared 2 bases from V and 2 bases from J, leaving 12 bases between. Germline assignment: CDR1 KGHSH and CDR2 LQKENI. The CDR3 DNA reads TGTGCCAGCTCACCATCCTACGAGGGCAACACTGAAGCTTTCTTT. This translates into CASSPSYEGNTEAFF.

On this clone itself: Other DNA sequences within the sample encode an identical CDR3. The chain combines TRBV5-1 with TRBJ1-4, with TRBD1 matching 7 bases. After removal of 0 bases from V and 4 bases from J, the junction contained 3 bases not matched to a gene. The CDR3 covers 15 residues. Germline CDR1 SGHRS, CDR2 YFSETQ. CDR3: CASSLGTGGNEKLFF. The CDR3 DNA is TGCGCCAGCAGCTTGGGGACAGGTGGTAATGAAAAACTGTTTTTT.

This clone showed up just a few times. V gene TRBV23-1 combines with J gene TRBJ1-1; 10 nucleotides match TRBD1. TRBV23-1 carries the ORF label, with uncertain function. The CDR3 extends over 14 amino acids. V shed 6 bases and J 5 bases; nucleotides not matched to a gene: 6. This chain's CDR3 is CASRRDRGRTEAFF. The DNA for the CDR3 is TGCGCCAGCAGGAGGGACAGGGGTAGAACTGAAGCTTTCTTT.

The chain has TRBV11-3 and TRBJ2-3; 7 bases are shared with TRBD1. The CDR3 spans 14 residues. Trimming took 6 bases from V and 3 from J; bases not matched to a gene: 6. The germline V gene encodes CDR1 SGHNT and CDR2 YENEEA. CDR3 in DNA: TGTGCCAGCAGTAGAGGGGGCCCTACAGATACGCAGTATTTT. Translation gives CASSRGGPTDTQYF.

This clone has more than one count but fewer than ten. The gene calls are TRBV6-1 and TRBJ2-7, with 8 bases identical to TRBD1. J gave up 7 bases and V 4 bases, and 15 bases lay outside the gene matches. Germline CDR1 is MNHNS and CDR2 is SASEGT. The CDR3 totals 16 residues. The CDR3 is CASSARGQAPRGEQYF. CDR3 DNA sequence: TGTGCCAGCAGTGCGAGGGGACAGGCCCCCCGGGGGGAGCAGTACTTC.

The chain employs TRBV6-1 and TRBJ1-2, with a weak D call TRBD1 (6 bases). V lost 6 bases to trimming and J lost 4 bases, with 18 bases between them. There are 15 residues in the CDR3. The germline CDR1 and CDR2 sequences are MNHNS and SASEGT. In nucleotides, the CDR3 is TGTGCCAGCAGGGCTCCGGACAGCTATTCCTATGGCTACACCTTC. Translating gives CASRAPDSYSYGYTF.

The chain carries TRBV27 and TRBJ1-2, with 10 bases fitting TRBD1. Germline loops: CDR1 MNHEY, CDR2 SMNVEV (reference sequence). CDR3 length: 16 amino acids. Trimming removed 8 bases from V and 0 bases from J; junction bases left unmatched: 9. DNA for the CDR3: TGTGCCAGCCGACGGACAGGGGGGAGAGCTAACTATGGCTACACCTTC. Translated: CASRRTGGRANYGYTF.

J is TRBJ2-2 and V is TRBV6-1; D is possibly TRBD1 (6 bases). CDR3 length: 15 amino acids. V shed 6 bases and J shed 3 bases, with 14 bases lying between them. Germline lookup yields CDR1 MNHNS and CDR2 SASEGT. CDR3 sequence: CASRVTGLDTGELFF. The CDR3 DNA follows: TGTGCCAGCAGGGTGACAGGTTTAGACACCGGGGAGCTGTTTTTT.

The CDR3 is CASSVGGLDNEQFF. The CDR3 coding sequence is TGTGCCAGCAGCGTAGGCGGGCTGGACAATGAGCAGTTCTTC. The chain joins TRBV9 to TRBJ2-1; tentative D call: TRBD2 (5 bases). CDR1 and CDR2 (germline): SGDLS, YYNGEE. The CDR3 covers 14 residues. V gave up 0 bases and J gave up 5 bases, with 9 bases separating them.

The gene calls are TRBV2 and TRBJ1-2, with D maybe TRBD1 (6 bases). V lost 2 bases and J 6 bases, leaving 13 bases between the germline ends. The CDR3 is 14 amino acids. Germline V gene data show CDR1 as SNHLY and CDR2 as FYNNEI. The CDR3 DNA sequence: TGTGCCAGCAGTGAATGGAGCAGGGGTAATGGCTACACCTTC. It is translated as CASSEWSRGNGYTF.

This clone was observed a few times. The chain recombines TRBV7-9 with TRBJ1-1, with TRBD1 matching over 7 bases. The V gene's germline CDR1 is SEHNR and CDR2 FQNEAQ (reference sequence). CDR3 length equals 15 residues. The trim removed 2 bases at V and 4 bases at J, leaving 7 bases unmatched. The DNA for the CDR3 is TGTGCCAGCAGCTTACCGGGACAGCTGAGCACTGAAGCTTTCTTT. This encodes CASSLPGQLSTEAFF.

The chain uses TRBV2 and TRBJ2-5; tentative D call: TRBD2 (6 bases). The last part of the DNA fits TRBJ2-7 better; the J call may be wrong. Germline values: CDR1 SNHLY, CDR2 FYNNEI. The CDR3 runs 14 residues. The CDR3 here is CASSPRDWKNEQYF. The CDR3 nucleotides read TGTGCCAGCAGTCCCCGGGACTGGAAGAACGAGCAGTACTTC.

The V call is TRBV5-1, the J call TRBJ1-1; D call uncertain. The CDR3 spans 16 residues. Germline V gives CDR1 SGHRS, CDR2 YFSETQ. The V and J ends lost 0 bases and 0 bases respectively, with 12 bases between them. The chain's CDR3 is CASSLGVRVMNTEAFF. As DNA, the CDR3 is TGCGCCAGCAGCTTGGGGGTTCGGGTGATGAACACTGAAGCTTTCTTT.